This T cell receptor (beta chain) was retrieved from a study of blood T cell repertoires in COVID-19 (dated by TCRdb to about 2020). Background on the whole study: The collaborator samples originated in the United States, Italy and Spain and spanned the acute and convalescent phases of COVID-19. The prospective study material was composed of cDNA or gDNA derived from T cells, B-cell-depleted T cells, or PBMCs. Subjects who had been exposed to COVID-19, were actively infected with it, or had recovered from it provided the deeply sampled blood TCRbeta repertoires that made up the dataset. HLA class I and class II types, where available, came from metadata supplied by the sample provider rather than from assay-based typing. The samples were drawn from the first 160 participants of the ongoing ImmuneRACE study and from over 950 subjects provided by 6 global collaborators. A freely available public database, intended as a resource for researchers studying the immune response to SARS-CoV-2, is where the repertoires were released. Sample metadata almost always included a de-identified subject ID, COVID-19 status, age in years and sex. Results and caveats for the whole study, not just this receptor: The amount of clinical and demographic metadata varied by source and participant and was provided uncurated.

As regards this clone: There is no known antigen for this receptor. No quality values exist for individual bases; no much larger clone is one base distant.

TCRbeta CDR3 regions were amplified from genomic DNA using the immunoSEQ Assay, a bias-controlled multiplex PCR. As for how the authors treated the data: Within the assay, amplification of reference gene primers was used to estimate how many nucleated cells each sample contained. To quantify the absolute abundance of each unique TCRbeta CDR3 rearrangement, sequence reads were collapsed and filtered. For each sample, productive Simpson clonality was calculated by taking the square root of Simpson's diversity index across productive rearrangements. TCRdb re-hosts the immuneACCESS table, in-frame sequences only. Its copies lack some clones; in the studies checked, an unresolved V gene accounts for under half of them, and the cause for the rest is not known. V and J calls and clone size are as listed in that table; D and trimming were resolved from the DNA. The sample includes roughly 68,000 clones, with approximately 85% observed a single time. Roughly 25% of the sample lies in the top ten.

Taken from cysteine to valine, the CDR3 has 13 residues. The DNA shown is the 39-base CDR3, in frame from base 1. The germline V gene yields SNHLY for CDR1 and FYNNEI for CDR2. V gives up 3 bases and J gives up 2 bases, and the segment between their germline ends measures 8 bases. Collaborating institutions collected whole blood in K2EDTA tubes following their own protocols. For TCRbeta analysis, collaborators shipped samples as frozen whole blood, isolated PBMCs, or DNA extracted from either of those sample types. This sequence originates from a man aged 45-60 years with acute or convalescent COVID-19. Sequencing input: peripheral blood. This sequence uses TRBV2 and TRBJ2-7; the D gene remains uncertain. CDR3 protein: CASSDYRTYEQYV. The nucleotides read TGTGCCAGCAGTGATTACAGAACCTACGAGCAGTACGTC.